Following are 14 T cell receptor beta chains from one sample sequenced in a study of blood T cell repertoires in COVID-19. Some clones are missing from TCRdb's copy, which holds only in-frame ones; the method was immunoSEQ multiplex PCR. The profile covers roughly 120,000 clones, with around four fifths appearing a single time and approximately 17% taken by the ten largest. What was sequenced was peripheral blood. The receptors originated from a woman aged 60 to 75 with acute or convalescent COVID-19.

This clone was seen only once. This chain links TRBV28 with TRBJ2-1, with D tentatively TRBD2 (7 bases). From germline, CDR1 is MDHEN and CDR2 SYDVKM. This CDR3 has 15 residues. Trimming removed 5 bases from V and 7 bases from J, with 18 bases in between. This chain's CDR3 is CASSRGGGGENEQFF. The CDR3 nucleotides read TGTGCCAGCAGTCGCGGGGGAGGGGGTGAGAATGAGCAGTTCTTC.

This chain joins TRBV19 and TRBJ1-2; D is possibly TRBD1 (5 bases). V lost 5 bases to trimming and J lost 0 bases, with 13 bases between them. Germline CDR1 and CDR2: LNHDA and SQIVND (reference sequence). There are 15 residues in the CDR3. The CDR3 DNA reads TGTGCCAGTAGTCCAAAGGGGATGACTAACTATGGCTACACCTTC. Translation: CASSPKGMTNYGYTF.

The V and J genes are TRBV19 and TRBJ1-4; D gene ambiguous. The V gene's germline CDR1 is LNHDA and CDR2 SQIVND (reference sequence). Trimming pared 5 bases from V and 0 bases from J, leaving 7 bases between. The CDR3 has 14 amino acids. CDR3 loop: CASSGQATNEKLFF. The CDR3 nucleotides are TGTGCCAGTAGTGGTCAGGCAACTAATGAAAAACTGTTTTTT. Full variable domain (remainder filled in from reference TRBV19 and TRBJ1-4): DGGITQSPKYLFRKEGQNVTLSCEQNLNHDAMYWYRQDPGQGLRLIYYSQIVNDFQKGDIAEGYSVSREKKESFPLTVTSAQKNPTAFYLCASSGQATNEKLFFGSGTQLSVL.

In DNA, the CDR3 is TGTGCCTGGAACCTCGGGGGTGGGTACGAGCAGTACTTC. Amino acid sequence: CAWNLGGGYEQYF. V usage is TRBV30 and J usage is TRBJ2-7, with D tentatively TRBD2 (6 bases). Per the germline V gene, CDR1 is GTSNPN and CDR2 is SVGIG (reference sequence). V shed 4 bases and J shed 4 bases, with 14 bases lying between them. The CDR3 covers 13 residues.

V gene TRBV10-3 combines with J gene TRBJ2-2; 7 nucleotides match TRBD1. The V gene's germline CDR1 is ENHRY and CDR2 SYGVKD. Losses at the gene ends were 4 bases for V and 0 bases for J; bases not matched to a gene: 2. The CDR3 sequence is 15 residues long. Written as DNA, the CDR3 is TGTGCCATCAGTGTTGGGACAGCGAACACCGGGGAGCTGTTTTTT. It encodes CAISVGTANTGELFF.

This chain links TRBV5-4 with TRBJ1-4; 9 bases match TRBD1. The CDR3 totals 14 residues. J gave up 7 bases and V 4 bases, and 5 bases lay outside the gene matches. The germline CDR1 and CDR2 sequences are SGHNT and YYREEE (reference sequence). CDR3 nucleotide sequence: TGTGCCAGCAGCGGGACGGGACAGGGTGAAAAACTGTTTTTT. Translating it yields CASSGTGQGEKLFF.

This clone came up a few times. This sequence joins TRBV5-6 and TRBJ1-2, with D perhaps TRBD1 (6 bases). V lost 0 bases and J lost 0, with 9 bases in between. The length of the CDR3 is 15 residues. Germline CDR1 and CDR2: SGHDT and YYEEEE. The CDR3 DNA is TGTGCCAGCAGCTTGGCAGGGGCCCCTAACTATGGCTACACCTTC. Protein sequence: CASSLAGAPNYGYTF.

This rearrangement joins TRBV19 to TRBJ1-4, with TRBD1 matching 9 bases. The J segment lost 7 bases and the V segment lost 2 bases, leaving 2 bases of the junction unmatched. The CDR3 runs to 14 residues. From germline, CDR1 is LNHDA and CDR2 SQIVND (reference sequence). The CDR3 loop is CASSITGGVEKLFF. In DNA form, the CDR3 reads TGTGCCAGTAGTATAACAGGGGGCGTTGAAAAACTGTTTTTT.

CDR3 nucleotide sequence: TGTGCCAGCAGTGCAGTATATGGCTACACCTTC. It translates to CASSAVYGYTF. The chain has TRBV2 and TRBJ1-2; no firm D call. CDR3 length: 11 residues. Trimming removed 4 bases from V and 5 bases from J, with 5 bases in between. Looked up from germline, CDR1 is SNHLY and CDR2 is FYNNEI.

The genes are TRBV9 and TRBJ1-1, with 7 bases matching TRBD1. The CDR3 spans 15 residues. Trimming cost V 0 bases and J 9 bases; bases outside gene matches: 11. Germline V gene data show CDR1 as SGDLS and CDR2 as YYNGEE. The CDR3 region is CASSVDPGQRAQAFF. The CDR3, as DNA: TGTGCCAGCAGCGTAGATCCGGGACAGAGGGCGCAAGCTTTCTTT.

V gene TRBV9 combines with J gene TRBJ2-3; no clear D gene. The CDR3 extends over 14 amino acids. The germline gives CDR1 SGDLS, CDR2 YYNGEE. V dropped 0 bases and J dropped 1 base, with 6 bases sitting between them. CDR3 DNA sequence: TGTGCCAGCAGCGTAGGGTTAGGCACAGATACGCAGTATTTT. Protein sequence: CASSVGLGTDTQYF.

This chain connects TRBV10-1 to TRBJ1-4; D possibly corresponds to TRBD1 (5 bases). CDR1 WNHNN and CDR2 SYGVQD come from the germline V gene (reference sequence). The CDR3 sequence is 14 residues long. The germline V and J ends were trimmed by 1 base and 8 bases, with 11 bases remaining between them. For the CDR3, the DNA is TGCGCCAGCAGTGAGTTGGCAGGGAACGAAAAACTGTTTTTT. Protein product: CASSELAGNEKLFF.

The chain links TRBV3-1 (or the pseudogene TRBV3-2) to TRBJ2-5; TRBD2 matches at 13 bases. The trim removed 2 bases at V and 11 bases at J, leaving 5 bases unmatched. The CDR3 sequence is 14 residues long. CDR1 is LGHDT, CDR2 YNNKEL, per germline (reference sequence). The CDR3 DNA reads TGTGCCAGCAGCCAAATCGGGACTAGCGGGGATCAGTACTTC. It codes for CASSQIGTSGDQYF.

The chain has TRBV7-2 and TRBJ2-4; 7 positions agree with TRBD2. The trim removed 2 bases at V and 8 bases at J, leaving 6 bases unmatched. The CDR3 is made up of 14 amino acids. Germline values: CDR1 SGHTA, CDR2 FQGNSA. The CDR3 protein is CASSLSQGGYIQYF. The DNA of the CDR3 is TGTGCCAGCAGCTTATCTCAGGGAGGGTACATTCAGTACTTC.